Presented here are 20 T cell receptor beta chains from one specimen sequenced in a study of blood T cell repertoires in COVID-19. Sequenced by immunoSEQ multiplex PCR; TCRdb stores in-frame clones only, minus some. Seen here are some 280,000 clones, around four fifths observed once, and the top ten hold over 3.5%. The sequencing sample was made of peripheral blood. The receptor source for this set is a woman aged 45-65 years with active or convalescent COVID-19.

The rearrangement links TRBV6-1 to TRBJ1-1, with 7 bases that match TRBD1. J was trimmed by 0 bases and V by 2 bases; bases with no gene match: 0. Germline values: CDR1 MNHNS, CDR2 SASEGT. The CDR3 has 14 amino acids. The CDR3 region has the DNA TGTGCCAGCAGTGAAACAGGGGTGAACACTGAAGCTTTCTTT. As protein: CASSETGVNTEAFF.

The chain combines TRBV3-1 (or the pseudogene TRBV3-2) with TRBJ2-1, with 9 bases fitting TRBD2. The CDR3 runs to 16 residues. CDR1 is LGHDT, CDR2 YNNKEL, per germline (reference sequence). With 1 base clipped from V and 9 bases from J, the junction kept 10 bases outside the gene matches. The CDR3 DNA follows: TGTGCCAGCAGCCAAGTAACGCTAGCGGGGCGCGGTGAGCAGTTCTTC. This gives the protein CASSQVTLAGRGEQFF.

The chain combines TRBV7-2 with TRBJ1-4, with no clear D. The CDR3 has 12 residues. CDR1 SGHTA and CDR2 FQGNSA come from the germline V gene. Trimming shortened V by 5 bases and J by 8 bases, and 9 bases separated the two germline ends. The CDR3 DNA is TGTGCCAGCAGCCCCGGAGGGGAAAAACTGTTTTTT. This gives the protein CASSPGGEKLFF.

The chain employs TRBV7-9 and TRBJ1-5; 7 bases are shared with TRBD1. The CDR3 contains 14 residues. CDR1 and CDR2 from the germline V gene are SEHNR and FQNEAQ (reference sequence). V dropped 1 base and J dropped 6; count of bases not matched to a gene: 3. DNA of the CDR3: TGTGCCAGCAGCTTAGAACAGGGGAGTCAGCCCCAGCATTTT. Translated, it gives CASSLEQGSQPQHF. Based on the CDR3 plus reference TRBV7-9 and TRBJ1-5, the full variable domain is DTGVSQNPRHKITKRGQNVTFRCDPISEHNRLYWYRQTLGQGPEFLTYFQNEAQLEKSRLLSDRFSAERPKGSFSTLEIQRTEQGDSAMYLCASSLEQGSQPQHFGDGTRLSIL.

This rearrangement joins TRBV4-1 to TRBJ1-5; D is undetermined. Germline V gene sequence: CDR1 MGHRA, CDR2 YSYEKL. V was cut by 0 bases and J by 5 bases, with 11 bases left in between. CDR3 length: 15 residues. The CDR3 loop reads CASSQERKTYQPQHF. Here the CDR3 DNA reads TGCGCCAGCAGCCAAGAAAGAAAAACTTATCAGCCCCAGCATTTT.

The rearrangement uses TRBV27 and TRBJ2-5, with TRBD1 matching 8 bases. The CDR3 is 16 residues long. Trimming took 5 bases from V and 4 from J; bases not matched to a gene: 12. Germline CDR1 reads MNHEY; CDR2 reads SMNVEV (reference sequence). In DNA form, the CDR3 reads TGTGCCAGCAGTCCACTTCAGGGGGCGGCGGGAGAGACCCAGTACTTC. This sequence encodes CASSPLQGAAGETQYF.

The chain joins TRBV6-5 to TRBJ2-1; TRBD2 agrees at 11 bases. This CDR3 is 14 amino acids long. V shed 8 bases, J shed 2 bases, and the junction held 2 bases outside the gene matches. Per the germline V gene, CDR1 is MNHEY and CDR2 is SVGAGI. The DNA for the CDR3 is TGTGCCAGCCAACTAGCGGGAGCCTACAATGAGCAGTTCTTC. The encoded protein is CASQLAGAYNEQFF.

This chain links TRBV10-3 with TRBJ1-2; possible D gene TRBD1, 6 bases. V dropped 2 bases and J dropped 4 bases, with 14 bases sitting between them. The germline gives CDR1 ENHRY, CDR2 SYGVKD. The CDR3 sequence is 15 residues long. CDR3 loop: CAISEVNRALYGYTF. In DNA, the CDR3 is TGTGCCATCAGTGAGGTGAACAGGGCCCTCTATGGCTACACCTTC.

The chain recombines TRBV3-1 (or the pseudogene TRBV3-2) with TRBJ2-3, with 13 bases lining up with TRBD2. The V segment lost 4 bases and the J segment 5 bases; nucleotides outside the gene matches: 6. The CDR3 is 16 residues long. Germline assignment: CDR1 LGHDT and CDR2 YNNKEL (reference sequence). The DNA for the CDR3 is TGTGCCAGCAGCCTACGACTAGCGGGAGGAATAGATACGCAGTATTTT. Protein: CASSLRLAGGIDTQYF.

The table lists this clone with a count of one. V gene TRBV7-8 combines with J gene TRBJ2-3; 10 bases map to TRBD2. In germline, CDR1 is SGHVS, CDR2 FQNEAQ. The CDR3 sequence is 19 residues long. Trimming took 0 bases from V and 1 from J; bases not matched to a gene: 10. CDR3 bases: TGTGCCAGCAGCTTAGCCCCTAGCGGGAGTCCTTGGGGCACAGATACGCAGTATTTT. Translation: CASSLAPSGSPWGTDTQYF.

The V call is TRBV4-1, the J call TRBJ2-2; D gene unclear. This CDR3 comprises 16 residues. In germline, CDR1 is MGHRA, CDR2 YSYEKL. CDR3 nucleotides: TGCCCCCCCCGCCGCCTCGGCGGCTCGAACACCGGGGAGCTGTTTTTT. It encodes CPPRRLGGSNTGELFF.

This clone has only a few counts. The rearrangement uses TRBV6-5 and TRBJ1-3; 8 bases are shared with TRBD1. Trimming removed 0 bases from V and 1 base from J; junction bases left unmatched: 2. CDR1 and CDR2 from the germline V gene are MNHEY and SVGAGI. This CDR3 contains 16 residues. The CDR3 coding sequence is TGTGCCAGCAGTTACTCGGGACAGGAGTCTGGAAACACCATATATTTT. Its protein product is CASSYSGQESGNTIYF.

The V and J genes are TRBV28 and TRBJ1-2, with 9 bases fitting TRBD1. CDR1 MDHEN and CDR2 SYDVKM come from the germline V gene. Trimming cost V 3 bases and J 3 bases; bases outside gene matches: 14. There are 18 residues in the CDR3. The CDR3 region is CASSFKKDRGLLHYGYTF. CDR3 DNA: TGTGCCAGCAGTTTTAAGAAGGACAGGGGATTGTTGCACTATGGCTACACCTTC.

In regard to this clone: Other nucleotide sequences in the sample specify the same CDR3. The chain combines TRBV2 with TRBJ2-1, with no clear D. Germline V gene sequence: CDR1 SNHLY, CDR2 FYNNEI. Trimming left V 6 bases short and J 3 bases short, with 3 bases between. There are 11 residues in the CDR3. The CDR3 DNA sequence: TGTGCCAGCAGCTACTACAATGAGCAGTTCTTC. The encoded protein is CASSYYNEQFF.

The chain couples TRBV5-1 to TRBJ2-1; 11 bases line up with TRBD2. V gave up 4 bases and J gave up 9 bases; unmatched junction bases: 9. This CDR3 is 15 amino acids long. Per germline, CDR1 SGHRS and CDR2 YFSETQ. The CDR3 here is CASSPLAGGGGEQFF. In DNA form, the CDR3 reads TGCGCCAGCAGCCCCTTAGCGGGAGGGGGCGGTGAGCAGTTCTTC.

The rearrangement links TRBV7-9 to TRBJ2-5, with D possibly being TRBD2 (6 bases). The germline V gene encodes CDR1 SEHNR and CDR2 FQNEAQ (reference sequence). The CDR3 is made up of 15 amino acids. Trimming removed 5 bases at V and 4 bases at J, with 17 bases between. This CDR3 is CASSPSGGGRETQYF. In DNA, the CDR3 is TGTGCCAGCAGCCCCAGTGGGGGAGGACGAGAGACCCAGTACTTC.

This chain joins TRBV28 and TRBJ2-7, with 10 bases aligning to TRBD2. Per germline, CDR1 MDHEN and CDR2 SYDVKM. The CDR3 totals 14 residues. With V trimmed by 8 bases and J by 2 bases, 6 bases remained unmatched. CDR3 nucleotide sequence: TGTGCCAGCGCACTAGCGGGACTTACCTACGAGCAGTACTTC. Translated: CASALAGLTYEQYF.

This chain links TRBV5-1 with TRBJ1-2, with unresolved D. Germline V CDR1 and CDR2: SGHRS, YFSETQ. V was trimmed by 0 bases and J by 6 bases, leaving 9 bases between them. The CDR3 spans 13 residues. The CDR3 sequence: CASSLGVVDGYTF. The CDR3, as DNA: TGCGCCAGCAGCTTGGGCGTTGTGGATGGCTACACCTTC. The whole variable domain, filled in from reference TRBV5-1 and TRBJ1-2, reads KAGVTQTPRYLIKTRGQQVTLSCSPISGHRSVSWYQQTPGQGLQFLFEYFSETQRNKGNFPGRFSGRQFSNSRSEMNVSTLELGDSALYLCASSLGVVDGYTFGSGTRLTVV.

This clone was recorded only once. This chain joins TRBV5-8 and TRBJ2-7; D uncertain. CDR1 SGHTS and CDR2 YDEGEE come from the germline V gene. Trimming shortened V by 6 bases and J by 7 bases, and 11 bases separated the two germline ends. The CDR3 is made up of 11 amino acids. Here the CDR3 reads CASTPVVEQYF. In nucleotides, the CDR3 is TGTGCCAGCACCCCCGTCGTGGAGCAGTACTTC.

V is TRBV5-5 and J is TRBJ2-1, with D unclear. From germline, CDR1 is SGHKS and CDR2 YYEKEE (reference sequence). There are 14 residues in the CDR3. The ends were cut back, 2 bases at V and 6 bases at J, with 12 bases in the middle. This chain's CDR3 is CASSLDSWSNEQFF. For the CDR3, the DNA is TGTGCCAGCAGCTTAGATAGTTGGAGCAATGAGCAGTTCTTC.